The 17 T cell receptor beta chains below were found in one sample sequenced in a study of technical replicates of blood from several donors. Generated by immunoSEQ multiplex PCR, the TCRdb table keeps only in-frame clones and is missing some. The table lists more than 90,000 clones, about 95% of them singletons. The sample consisted of T cells isolated from PBMCs. These receptors were obtained from a human donor in good health.

V is TRBV4-2 and J is TRBJ2-3, with 9 nucleotides matching TRBD2. The V and J ends lost 7 bases and 2 bases, in that order; junction bases with no gene match: 19. Germline CDR1 reads LGHNA; CDR2 reads YNFKEQ. CDR3 size: 19 residues. In DNA, the CDR3 is TGTGCCAGCACCAAGACGGCAGGATGGACTAGCGCCGTCACAGATACGCAGTATTTT. Translating it yields CASTKTAGWTSAVTDTQYF.

This sequence joins TRBV6-5 and TRBJ1-6, with 12 bases matching TRBD1. V trimming: 2 bases; J trimming: 6 bases; junction bases outside the gene matches: 2. CDR1 is MNHEY and CDR2 is SVGAGI in the germline V gene. This CDR3 contains 16 residues. CDR3 coding DNA: TGTGCCAGCAGTTACGGGACAGGGGGCTTTAATTCACCCCTCCACTTT. As protein: CASSYGTGGFNSPLHF.

The J gene is TRBJ2-7, the V gene TRBV19; the D gene is possibly TRBD1 (6 bases). CDR3 length: 15 amino acids. Per germline, CDR1 LNHDA and CDR2 SQIVND (reference sequence). Trimming cost V 5 bases and J 3 bases, with 17 bases left between them. CDR3 bases: TGTGCCAGTAGTTTTCGCCCCCAGGGGAACTACGAGCAGTACTTC. It codes for CASSFRPQGNYEQYF.

In DNA form, the CDR3 reads TGCAGCGTTGTCTTATGGGACAGGGGACACCTAACCTACGAGCAGTACTTC. This codes for CSVVLWDRGHLTYEQYF. The genes are TRBV29-1 and TRBJ2-7; 10 bases agree with TRBD1. J was trimmed by 2 bases and V by 4 bases; bases with no gene match: 14. Germline CDR1 and CDR2: SQVTM and ANQGSEA. This CDR3 has 17 amino acids.

This chain connects TRBV27 to TRBJ2-2; D not resolved. Trimming cost V 4 bases and J 7 bases, with 10 bases left between them. Germline loops: CDR1 MNHEY, CDR2 SMNVEV (reference sequence). The CDR3 runs 13 residues. In nucleotides, the CDR3 is TGTGCCAGCAGTTCCGATGTCTACGGGGAGCTGTTTTTT. This gives the protein CASSSDVYGELFF.

The V gene is TRBV27, the J gene TRBJ2-3; TRBD2 aligns across 12 bases. Looked up from germline, CDR1 is MNHEY and CDR2 is SMNVEV (reference sequence). The CDR3 covers 17 residues. With V trimmed by 1 base and J by 2 bases, 4 bases remained unmatched. CDR3 sequence (DNA): TGTGCCAGCAGTTTATTCGGACTAGCGGGGTCCACAGATACGCAGTATTTT. Protein: CASSLFGLAGSTDTQYF.

The genes are TRBV19 and TRBJ2-2, with D tentatively TRBD1 (6 bases). The CDR3 is 18 residues long. Trimming stripped 6 bases from V and 0 bases from J, with 20 bases between. Germline V gene lookup returns CDR1 LNHDA and CDR2 SQIVND (reference sequence). Here the CDR3 reads CASRARQALLANTGELFF. In DNA, the CDR3 is TGTGCCAGTAGGGCCCGACAGGCCCTCCTCGCGAACACCGGGGAGCTGTTTTTT.

V usage is TRBV2 and J usage is TRBJ1-1; D might be TRBD1 (6 bases). With 1 base removed from V and 3 bases from J, the gap between germline ends came to 9 bases. Per germline, CDR1 SNHLY and CDR2 FYNNEI. There are 14 residues in the CDR3. For the CDR3, the DNA is TGTGCCAGCAGTGAAGTGGACAGATACACTGAAGCTTTCTTT. Translating gives CASSEVDRYTEAFF.

This clone was seen once. V usage is TRBV28 and J usage is TRBJ2-3; D call uncertain. With 5 bases removed from V and 4 bases from J, the gap between germline ends came to 25 bases. Germline-derived CDR1 and CDR2 are MDHEN and SYDVKM. The CDR3 is 18 residues long. This CDR3 is CASSPIGRMRPLPDTQYF. In DNA form, the CDR3 reads TGTGCCAGCAGTCCAATTGGGCGCATGCGACCGCTTCCAGATACGCAGTATTTT. Full variable domain (remainder filled in from reference TRBV28 and TRBJ2-3): DVKVTQSSRYLVKRTGEKVFLECVQDMDHENMFWYRQDPGLGLRLIYFSYDVKMKEKGDIPEGYSVSREKKERFSLILESASTNQTSMYLCASSPIGRMRPLPDTQYFGPGTRLTVL.

V gene TRBV9 combines with J gene TRBJ1-1; 7 nucleotides agree with TRBD1. CDR1 is SGDLS and CDR2 is YYNGEE in the germline V gene. The CDR3 extends over 13 amino acids. After removal of 3 bases from V and 1 base from J, the junction contained 0 bases not matched to a gene. CDR3 protein: CASSGDRNTEAFF. For the CDR3, the DNA is TGTGCCAGCAGCGGGGACAGGAACACTGAAGCTTTCTTT.

The chain employs TRBV4-1 and TRBJ1-4; TRBD1 matches at 7 bases. CDR3 length: 16 amino acids. Germline trimming cut 4 bases from V and 0 bases from J; bases unmatched to any gene: 5. Germline loops: CDR1 MGHRA, CDR2 YSYEKL. Here the CDR3 reads CASSLGDSATNEKLFF. The DNA of the CDR3 is TGCGCCAGCAGCCTAGGGGACAGTGCAACTAATGAAAAACTGTTTTTT.

The J gene is TRBJ1-4, the V gene TRBV18, with 7 bases that match TRBD1. This CDR3 is built from 15 residues. CDR1 is KGHSH, CDR2 LQKENI, per germline. V gave up 6 bases and J gave up 5 bases; unmatched junction bases: 9. CDR3 sequence: CASSTTGHRNEKLFF. CDR3 nucleotides: TGTGCCAGCTCCACGACAGGGCACCGAAATGAAAAACTGTTTTTT.

The chain joins TRBV18 to TRBJ2-2; D might be TRBD2 (6 bases). The germline gives CDR1 KGHSH, CDR2 LQKENI. The CDR3 totals 14 residues. The V end was cut by 3 bases, the J end by 4 bases, with 9 bases between. CDR3 loop: CASSPLATTGELFF. CDR3 coding DNA: TGTGCCAGCTCACCCCTAGCGACCACCGGGGAGCTGTTTTTT.

The CDR3 DNA is TGTGCCAGCAGTCCCGGGACAGGGGTTCAGCCCCAGCATTTT. Amino acid sequence: CASSPGTGVQPQHF. V usage is TRBV28 and J usage is TRBJ1-5; 10 bases map to TRBD1. The ends lost 5 bases at V and 6 bases at J; junction bases unmatched: 4. The CDR3 covers 14 residues. Germline CDR1 and CDR2: MDHEN and SYDVKM.

The chain carries TRBV7-9 and TRBJ2-6, with TRBD2 as a possible D gene (7 bases). Trimming cost V 11 bases and J 3 bases, with 17 bases left between them. CDR1 is SEHNR, CDR2 FQNEAQ, per germline (reference sequence). This CDR3 is built from 15 residues. DNA of the CDR3: TGTGCCTTAGACCGGGGGGCGGTTGGGGCCAACGTCCTGACTTTC. It translates to CALDRGAVGANVLTF. The complete variable domain, with remaining parts taken from reference TRBV7-9 and TRBJ2-6, reads DTGVSQNPRHKITKRGQNVTFRCDPISEHNRLYWYRQTLGQGPEFLTYFQNEAQLEKSRLLSDRFSAERPKGSFSTLEIQRTEQGDSAMYLCALDRGAVGANVLTFGAGSRLTVL.

This rearrangement joins TRBV6-1 to TRBJ1-5; D call uncertain. The CDR3 consists of 15 residues. Deletions cut 7 bases from V and 1 base from J, with 14 bases between. Per germline, CDR1 MNHNS and CDR2 SASEGT. The CDR3 coding sequence is TGTGCCAGCATTGTCACGGGGTTGAGCAATCAGCCCCAGCATTTT. Translation: CASIVTGLSNQPQHF.

The chain is built from TRBV7-9 and TRBJ2-1; 8 positions agree with TRBD2. Germline CDR1 is SEHNR and CDR2 is FQNEAQ (reference sequence). The CDR3 contains 16 residues. Germline trimming cut 4 bases from V and 9 bases from J; bases unmatched to any gene: 14. CDR3 protein: CASSSIAGRPRGEQFF. As DNA, the CDR3 is TGTGCCAGCAGCTCGATAGCGGGGCGGCCGAGGGGTGAGCAGTTCTTC.